These 14 T cell receptor beta chains were all obtained from the same sample, sequenced in a study of type 1 and type 2 diabetes patients (dated by TCRdb to about 2016). The run used an Illumina MiSeq. For TCRbeta CDR3 amplification, the template was genomic DNA taken from the sorted T cell subsets. The TCRbeta CDR3 region was amplified by multiplex PCR using 30 forward and 13 reverse primers. The raw public data were reprocessed by TCRdb itself: fastp quality trimming at Q25, MiXCR clonotype calling, in-frame beta chains only. CDR3 protein sequences are deduplicated, and each keeps its most common genes and DNA. The sample profile shows fewer than 350,000 distinct CDR3 sequences; around 47% of them were found once. Roughly an eighth of the sample goes to the ten largest clones. Sequenced material: peripheral blood mononuclear cells (PBMCs). These receptors all come from a man aged 18 to 29 with type 2 diabetes.

This clonotype was found many times. The genes are TRBV2 and TRBJ2-7, with D possibly TRBD1 on 5 matching bases. Germline CDR1 and CDR2: SNHLY and FYNNEI. The CDR3 runs 14 residues. With 4 bases removed from V and 2 bases from J, the gap between germline ends came to 12 bases. CDR3 in DNA: TGTGCCAGCAGTGTAAGGGGCCCAACCTACGAGCAGTACTTC. Its translation: CASSVRGPTYEQYF.

The rearrangement uses TRBV30 and TRBJ1-6; 12 nucleotides line up with TRBD1. The V and J ends lost 1 base and 0 bases, in that order; junction bases with no gene match: 10. The CDR3 has 20 amino acids. Germline CDR1 reads GTSNPN; CDR2 reads SVGIG (reference sequence). The CDR3 sequence is CAWSGDRGQAFISYNSPLHF. CDR3 nucleotides: TGTGCCTGGAGTGGGGACAGGGGGCAAGCTTTCATCTCCTATAATTCACCCCTCCACTTT.

The chain couples TRBV15 to TRBJ2-7; 11 bases are shared with TRBD2. CDR3 size: 16 residues. Germline CDR1 reads LNHNV; CDR2 reads YYDKDF (reference sequence). CDR3 DNA: TGTGGGCCAAACTTCCCGGGGACTAGCGGTGATTACGAGCAGTACTTC. Amino acids: CGPNFPGTSGDYEQYF. The complete variable domain, with remaining parts taken from reference TRBV15 and TRBJ2-7, reads DAMVIQNPRYQVTQFGKPVTLSCSQTLNHNVMYWYQQKSSQAPKLLFHYYDKDFNNEADTPDNFQSRRPNTSFCFLDIRSPGLGDTAMYLCGPNFPGTSGDYEQYFGPGTRLTVT.

This chain uses TRBV10-3 with TRBJ2-7, with 9 bases matching TRBD1. Germline loops: CDR1 ENHRY, CDR2 SYGVKD. The CDR3 length is 16 residues. The V segment lost 4 bases and the J segment 0 bases; nucleotides outside the gene matches: 7. The CDR3 DNA reads as TGTGCCATCAGTGCTACTGGACAGGGGAGCTCCTACGAGCAGTACTTC. Translation gives CAISATGQGSSYEQYF.

This clonotype came up a few times. The rearrangement joins TRBV19 to TRBJ1-5; 7 bases map to TRBD1. CDR1 is LNHDA, CDR2 SQIVND, per germline (reference sequence). V gave up 6 bases and J gave up 1 base; unmatched junction bases: 6. There are 15 residues in the CDR3. The CDR3 region has the DNA TGTGCCAGTAGATCCAGGGGGGCGAGCAATCAGCCCCAGCATTTT. Amino acids: CASRSRGASNQPQHF.

About this clonotype: The CDR3 does not close with the conserved phenylalanine or tryptophan, likely indicating a read error. The chain employs TRBV5-1 and TRBJ2-3; TRBD2 might be the D (5 bases). The germline V and J ends were trimmed by 3 bases and 5 bases, with 13 bases remaining between them. The CDR3 totals 14 residues. Germline values: CDR1 SGHRS, CDR2 YFSETQ. CDR3 in DNA: TGCGCCAGCAGCTCGCTAGCTCCCCTAGATACGCAGTATCTT. Encoded protein: CASSSLAPLDTQYL.

V usage is TRBV6-5 and J usage is TRBJ1-4; D remains unclear. The V end was cut by 4 bases, the J end by 8 bases, with 11 bases between. CDR1 and CDR2 from the germline V gene are MNHEY and SVGAGI. This CDR3 has 13 residues. The CDR3 DNA is TGTGCCAGCAGTTTAGGCAATCAAGAAAAACTGTTTTTT. It yields the protein CASSLGNQEKLFF.

This clonotype was observed at least ten times. The gene calls are TRBV2 and TRBJ2-7; tentative D call: TRBD2 (6 bases). Germline lookup yields CDR1 SNHLY and CDR2 FYNNEI. V lost 4 bases to trimming and J lost 1 base, with 14 bases between them. The CDR3 runs 15 residues. The CDR3 protein is CASSVPRGRSYEQYF. The CDR3 region has the DNA TGTGCCAGCAGTGTTCCGAGAGGGAGGTCCTACGAGCAGTACTTC.

This clonotype was counted between two and nine times. CDR3 amino acids: CASSPLDRMNYGYTF. CDR3 coding DNA: TGTGCCAGCAGCCCACTGGACAGGATGAACTATGGCTACACCTTC. The chain uses TRBV9 and TRBJ1-2; 7 bases match TRBD1. V lost 4 bases, J lost 2 bases, and 8 bases stayed unmatched. In germline, CDR1 is SGDLS, CDR2 YYNGEE. The CDR3 has 15 amino acids.

This clonotype has more than one count but fewer than ten. The chain employs TRBV28 and TRBJ2-7, with 8 bases matching TRBD1. The CDR3 covers 12 residues. The germline V gene encodes CDR1 MDHEN and CDR2 SYDVKM. Trimming cost V 5 bases and J 6 bases; bases outside gene matches: 3. CDR3 in DNA: TGTGCCAGCAGTGACAGGGGCCGCGAGCAGTACTTC. It translates to CASSDRGREQYF.

The chain couples TRBV19 to TRBJ1-1; no definite D call. The germline gives CDR1 LNHDA, CDR2 SQIVND (reference sequence). With 5 bases removed from V and 4 bases from J, the gap between germline ends came to 17 bases. This CDR3 contains 15 residues. CDR3 in amino acids: CASSATAISLTEAFF. CDR3 nucleotides: TGTGCCAGTAGTGCCACAGCGATCTCCCTCACTGAAGCTTTCTTT.

This chain uses TRBV6-5 with TRBJ2-7, with D unclear. CDR1 MNHEY and CDR2 SVGAGI come from the germline V gene. The CDR3 loop spans 12 amino acids. The germline V and J ends were trimmed by 4 bases and 7 bases, with 11 bases remaining between them. In nucleotides, the CDR3 is TGTGCCAGCAGTTCCCGCTTTTGGGAGCAGTACTTC. It specifies CASSSRFWEQYF.

This clonotype was counted only a few times. This chain joins TRBV6-2 or TRBV6-3 and TRBJ2-6; D is unclear. Germline values: CDR1 MNHEY, CDR2 SVGEGT. The CDR3 totals 14 residues. The V end was cut by 8 bases, the J end by 2 bases, with 10 bases between. The CDR3 coding sequence is TGTGCCAGCTGTGCGTGGGCTGGGGCCAACGTCCTGACTTTC. Its translation is CASCAWAGANVLTF.

The chain is built from TRBV7-2 and TRBJ2-3; TRBD2 agrees at 11 bases. The CDR3 is 15 amino acids. Germline V gene sequence: CDR1 SGHTA, CDR2 FQGNSA. The ends lost 2 bases at V and 5 bases at J; junction bases unmatched: 3. CDR3 loop: CASSLTSGSGDTQYF. The DNA for the CDR3 is TGTGCCAGCAGCTTAACTAGCGGGAGTGGAGATACGCAGTATTTT.